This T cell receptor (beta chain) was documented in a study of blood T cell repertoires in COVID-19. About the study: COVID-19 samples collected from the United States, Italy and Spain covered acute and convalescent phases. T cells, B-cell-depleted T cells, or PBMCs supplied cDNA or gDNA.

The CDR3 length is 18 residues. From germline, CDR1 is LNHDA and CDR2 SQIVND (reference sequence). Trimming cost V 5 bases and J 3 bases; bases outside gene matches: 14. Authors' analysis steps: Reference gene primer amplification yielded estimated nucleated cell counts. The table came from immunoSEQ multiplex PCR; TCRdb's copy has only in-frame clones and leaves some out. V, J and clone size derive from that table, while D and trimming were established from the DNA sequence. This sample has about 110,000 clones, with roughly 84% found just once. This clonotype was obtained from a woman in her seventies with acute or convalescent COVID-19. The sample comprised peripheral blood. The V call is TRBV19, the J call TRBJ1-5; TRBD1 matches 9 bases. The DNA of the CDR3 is TGTGCCAGTAGTCTACCGGTCCGGGACAGGGTAAACAATCAGCCCCAGCATTTT. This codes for CASSLPVRDRVNNQPQHF.